This entry lists 3 T cell receptor beta chains sequenced from one sample in a study of cytomegalovirus exposure and HLA in healthy donors. Both 60 Vbeta primers and 13 Jbeta primers went into the PCR. Measured with immunoSEQ multiplex PCR; TCRdb has only the in-frame clones, and not every one. The table shows some 90,000 clones, with 70% to 85% occurring only once. Material for sequencing was PBMCs. These receptor sequences come from a man aged 60 to 75 in good health and CMV-seronegative.

This chain links TRBV2 with TRBJ2-1; D unclear. The V end was cut by 1 base, the J end by 1 base, with 5 bases between. The germline V gene has CDR1 SNHLY and CDR2 FYNNEI. This CDR3 contains 14 residues. The CDR3 nucleotides read TGTGCCAGCAGTGAAGGGCGGTCCTACAATGAGCAGTTCTTC. It codes for CASSEGRSYNEQFF.

The chain has TRBV7-9 and TRBJ2-5; D might be TRBD2 (6 bases). The CDR3 runs 16 residues. CDR1 SEHNR and CDR2 FQNEAQ come from the germline V gene (reference sequence). Trimming removed 5 bases at V and 5 bases at J, with 21 bases between. DNA of the CDR3: TGTGCCAGCAGCCCTAGCGTAACCCCGGGGACTGAGACCCAGTACTTC. This codes for CASSPSVTPGTETQYF.

This clone has a single count. The chain couples TRBV30 to TRBJ1-1, with TRBD1 matching 7 bases. This CDR3 region has 14 residues. Germline lookup yields CDR1 GTSNPN and CDR2 SVGIG (reference sequence). Unmatched junction bases numbered 10, after V lost 2 bases and J lost 7 bases. The CDR3 coding sequence is TGTGCCTGGAGTACACCCTCCCAGGGGGTTGAAGCTTTCTTT. It specifies CAWSTPSQGVEAFF.